A single sample is the source of the 11 T cell receptor beta chains below, sequenced in a study of cytomegalovirus exposure and HLA in healthy donors. Here immunoSEQ multiplex PCR was the method, and the copy in TCRdb shows in-frame clones only, minus some. This table holds about 120,000 clones, 95% to 97% found once. The sample taken for sequencing was PBMCs. The receptors come from a man in his late teens or twenties in good health and CMV-seronegative.

The gene calls are TRBV2 and TRBJ2-3, with D unresolved. The germline V gene has CDR1 SNHLY and CDR2 FYNNEI. The CDR3 extends over 12 amino acids. Between the trimmed V and J ends, which lost 3 bases and 6 bases, there was a span of 7 bases. In nucleotides, the CDR3 is TGTGCCAGCAGTGACCGGCGGGATACGCAGTATTTT. Translating it yields CASSDRRDTQYF.

This chain links TRBV7-3 with TRBJ1-5; the D gene is possibly TRBD1 (6 bases). V lost 4 bases to trimming and J lost 4 bases, with 11 bases between them. The germline V gene encodes CDR1 SGHTA and CDR2 FQGTGA. There are 14 residues in the CDR3. CDR3 sequence: CASSSGQPNQPQHF. The CDR3 nucleotides read TGTGCCAGCAGCTCCGGACAGCCGAATCAGCCCCAGCATTTT.

This sequence joins TRBV11-2 and TRBJ2-7; the D gene is possibly TRBD2 (7 bases). Trimming removed 8 bases from V and 2 bases from J, with 19 bases in between. Germline V gene sequence: CDR1 SGHAT, CDR2 FQNNGV. CDR3 size: 15 residues. The CDR3 region has the DNA TGTGCCAGCTTTTTCAAGGGGGGGAATCCCTACGAGCAGTACTTC. Translating gives CASFFKGGNPYEQYF.

The chain is built from TRBV29-1 and TRBJ2-1; maybe TRBD2 (5 bases). Germline V lookup: CDR1 SQVTM, CDR2 ANQGSEA. The CDR3 contains 17 residues. Between the trimmed V and J ends, which lost 0 bases and 2 bases, there was a span of 17 bases. CDR3 protein: CSVEDLRGSSPYNEQFF. The CDR3 DNA sequence: TGCAGCGTTGAAGATCTGAGAGGGAGCTCCCCCTACAATGAGCAGTTCTTC.

V is TRBV5-6 and J is TRBJ1-2; D possibly corresponds to TRBD1 (6 bases). V lost 4 bases and J 4 bases, leaving 17 bases between the germline ends. This CDR3 has 15 amino acids. Germline V gene sequence: CDR1 SGHDT, CDR2 YYEEEE. The CDR3 nucleotides read TGTGCCAGCAGCCCAGGGACATCAACACTCTATGGCTACACCTTC. Translating gives CASSPGTSTLYGYTF.

The rearrangement joins TRBV6-1 to TRBJ1-5, with TRBD1 matching over 9 bases. V shed 7 bases and J 2 bases; nucleotides not matched to a gene: 6. Germline assignment: CDR1 MNHNS and CDR2 SASEGT. The CDR3 is 15 residues long. CDR3 loop: CASNHRDRGNQPQHF. As DNA, the CDR3 is TGTGCCAGCAACCACCGGGACAGGGGCAATCAGCCCCAGCATTTT.

The chain employs TRBV19 and TRBJ2-7; 11 nucleotides align to TRBD2. After removal of 5 bases from V and 5 bases from J, the junction contained 17 bases not matched to a gene. The CDR3 contains 18 residues. Per the germline V gene, CDR1 is LNHDA and CDR2 is SQIVND (reference sequence). The CDR3 region is CASSPGLAGPWIGNEQYF. The CDR3 DNA follows: TGTGCCAGTAGTCCCGGACTAGCGGGCCCATGGATAGGCAACGAGCAGTACTTC.

This chain joins TRBV4-3 and TRBJ1-1; 9 bases map to TRBD1. The V gene end was trimmed by 3 bases and the J gene end by 0 bases; junction bases not matched to a gene: 2. From germline, CDR1 is LGHNA and CDR2 YSLEER. The CDR3 contains 15 residues. CDR3 DNA: TGCGCCAGCAGCCACGGGACAGGGATGAACACTGAAGCTTTCTTT. It encodes CASSHGTGMNTEAFF.

This clone has a single count. The chain joins TRBV28 to TRBJ2-5, with TRBD1 as a possible D gene (6 bases). CDR1 and CDR2 (germline): MDHEN, SYDVKM. V was cut by 4 bases and J by 5 bases, with 20 bases left in between. The CDR3 extends over 16 amino acids. The CDR3 DNA reads as TGTGCCAGCAGTTCCATCGAGGGGGTAAAAGGGGAGACCCAGTACTTC. Encoded protein: CASSSIEGVKGETQYF.

V is TRBV23-1 and J is TRBJ1-5; D may be TRBD1 (5 bases). TRBV23-1 is given ORF status, its function remaining uncertain. The CDR3 covers 16 residues. Between the trimmed V and J ends, which lost 3 bases and 0 bases, there was a span of 12 bases. The CDR3 bases are TGCGCCAGCAGTCATTTGTCAGGGCATAGCAATCAGCCCCAGCATTTT. It encodes CASSHLSGHSNQPQHF.

The chain has TRBV27 and TRBJ2-1, with 10 bases lining up with TRBD2. The germline CDR1 and CDR2 sequences are MNHEY and SMNVEV (reference sequence). The CDR3 covers 15 residues. The junction had 6 bases not matched to a gene; V was cut back by 5 bases and J by 5 bases. The CDR3 DNA follows: TGTGCCAGCAGTCGGCCGGGACTAGCGAACAATGAGCAGTTCTTC. It translates to CASSRPGLANNEQFF.